A single sample is the source of the 8 T cell receptor beta chains below, sequenced in a study of CD8+ T cells in alopecia areata. Investigators isolated RNA and reverse transcribed it into cDNA to act as the sequencing template. Using immunoSEQ multiplex PCR, the repertoire was profiled, and TCRdb retains in-frame clones only, with some absent. Counted here are 200,000 or so clones, around two fifths occurring once; the ten biggest clones make up 0.48%. The treatment: oral pan-JAK inhibitor, 5-10 mg twice daily. Sequenced here: CD4+ T cells sorted from blood, sampled around week 34, from a patient treated with tofacitinib. Receptors originate from a human donor with alopecia areata.

V gene TRBV29-1 combines with J gene TRBJ2-1, with D perhaps being TRBD1 or TRBD2 (6 bases each). The CDR3 contains 11 residues. Looked up from germline, CDR1 is SQVTM and CDR2 is ANQGSEA. V lost 3 bases, J lost 16 bases, and 16 bases lay in between. The CDR3 coding sequence is TGCAGCGTTGATTCGGGGGCATATCAATTCTTC. Amino acids: CSVDSGAYQFF.

This clone was seen more than once but under ten times. The CDR3 DNA reads TGCGCCAGCAGCCCCTCTAGCGGGAACGCTGGGGCCAACGTCCTGACTTTC. Amino acid sequence: CASSPSSGNAGANVLTF. The J gene is TRBJ2-6, the V gene TRBV5-1; TRBD2 aligns across 9 bases. The germline V gene encodes CDR1 SGHRS and CDR2 YFSETQ. The CDR3 has 17 amino acids. The V and J ends lost 4 bases and 2 bases, in that order; junction bases with no gene match: 7.

This clone was found once. The V and J genes are TRBV6-5 and TRBJ2-3; D not resolved. CDR1 and CDR2 from the germline V gene are MNHEY and SVGAGI. With 2 bases removed from V and 2 bases from J, the gap between germline ends came to 11 bases. The CDR3 is 15 amino acids. In DNA form, the CDR3 reads TGTGCCAGCAGTTACCGGCGAACATCCACAGATACGCAGTATTTT. It translates to CASSYRRTSTDTQYF.

This clone was found a few times. As DNA, the CDR3 is TGCGCCAGCAGCTTGGCCGGAGGTTTACCAACCGAGCAGTTCTTC. It specifies CASSLAGGLPTEQFF. This chain joins TRBV5-1 and TRBJ2-1; perhaps TRBD2 as D (5 bases). Germline V gives CDR1 SGHRS, CDR2 YFSETQ. Trimming took 0 bases from V and 10 from J, leaving 17 bases between them. The CDR3 covers 15 residues.

In its sample, this clone was seen a few times. CDR3 nucleotides: TGTGCCATCGCAGGGGGCCAGGGCTACGAGCAGTACTTC. This translates into CAIAGGQGYEQYF. This chain connects TRBV10-3 to TRBJ2-7, with 8 bases aligning to TRBD1. J gave up 3 bases and V 8 bases, and 6 bases lay outside the gene matches. CDR1 and CDR2 from the germline V gene are ENHRY and SYGVKD. The CDR3 runs 13 residues.

This chain connects TRBV7-9 to TRBJ1-2; D gene ambiguous. This CDR3 has 15 residues. Deletions cut 1 base from V and 6 bases from J, with 15 bases between. The germline V gene has CDR1 SEHNR and CDR2 FQNEAQ (reference sequence). In DNA, the CDR3 is TGTGCCAGCAGCTTAGTTCGGACCGAAAGTAATGGCTACACCTTC. This sequence encodes CASSLVRTESNGYTF.

The rearrangement links TRBV6-5 to TRBJ2-5, with 8 nucleotides matching TRBD2. V shed 2 bases and J 4 bases; nucleotides not matched to a gene: 6. The CDR3 contains 15 residues. Germline loops: CDR1 MNHEY, CDR2 SVGAGI. As DNA, the CDR3 is TGTGCCAGCAGTTACAACGGGAGGGCCTTAGAGACCCAGTACTTC. The encoded protein is CASSYNGRALETQYF.

This chain connects TRBV4-1 to TRBJ2-7; D not certain. CDR1 and CDR2 (germline): MGHRA, YSYEKL. Trimming pared 0 bases from V and 7 bases from J, leaving 16 bases between. This CDR3 is 15 amino acids long. CDR3 loop: CASSQEQAQPTEQYF. Here the CDR3 DNA reads TGCGCCAGCAGCCAAGAGCAGGCTCAGCCAACAGAGCAGTACTTC.